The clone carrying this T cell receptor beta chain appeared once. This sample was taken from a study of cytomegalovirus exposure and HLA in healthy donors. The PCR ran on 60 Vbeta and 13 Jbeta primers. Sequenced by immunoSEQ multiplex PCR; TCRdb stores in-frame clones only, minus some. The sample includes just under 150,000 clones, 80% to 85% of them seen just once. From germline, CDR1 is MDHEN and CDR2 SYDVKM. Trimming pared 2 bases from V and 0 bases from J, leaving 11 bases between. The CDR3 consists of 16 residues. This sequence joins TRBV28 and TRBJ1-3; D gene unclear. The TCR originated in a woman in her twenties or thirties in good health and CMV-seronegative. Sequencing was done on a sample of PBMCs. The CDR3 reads CASSLPYGVSGNTIYF. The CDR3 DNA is TGTGCCAGCAGTTTACCCTACGGGGTCTCTGGAAACACCATATATTTT. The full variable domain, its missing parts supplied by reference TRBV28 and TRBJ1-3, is DVKVTQSSRYLVKRTGEKVFLECVQDMDHENMFWYRQDPGLGLRLIYFSYDVKMKEKGDIPEGYSVSREKKERFSLILESASTNQTSMYLCASSLPYGVSGNTIYFGEGSWLTVV.